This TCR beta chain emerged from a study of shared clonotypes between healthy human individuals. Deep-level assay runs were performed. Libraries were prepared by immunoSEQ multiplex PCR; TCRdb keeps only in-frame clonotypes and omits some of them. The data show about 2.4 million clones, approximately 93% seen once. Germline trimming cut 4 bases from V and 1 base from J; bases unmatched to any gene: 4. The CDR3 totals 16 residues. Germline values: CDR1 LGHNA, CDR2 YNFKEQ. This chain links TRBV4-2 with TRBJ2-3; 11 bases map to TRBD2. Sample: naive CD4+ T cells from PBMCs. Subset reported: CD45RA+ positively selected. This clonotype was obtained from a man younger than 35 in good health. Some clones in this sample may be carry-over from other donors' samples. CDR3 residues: CASSPYSGRGTDTQYF. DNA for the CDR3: TGTGCCAGCAGCCCCTATAGCGGGAGGGGCACAGATACGCAGTATTTT.